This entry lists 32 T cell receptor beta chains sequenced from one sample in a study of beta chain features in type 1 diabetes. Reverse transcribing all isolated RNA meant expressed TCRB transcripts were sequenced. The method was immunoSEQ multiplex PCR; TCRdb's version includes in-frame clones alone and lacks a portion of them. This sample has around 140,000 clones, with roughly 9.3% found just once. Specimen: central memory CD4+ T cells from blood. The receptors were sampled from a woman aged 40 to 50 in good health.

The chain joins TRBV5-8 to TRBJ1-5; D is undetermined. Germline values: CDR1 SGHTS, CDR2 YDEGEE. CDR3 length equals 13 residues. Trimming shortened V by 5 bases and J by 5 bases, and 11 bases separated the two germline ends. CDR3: CASREDRYQPQHF. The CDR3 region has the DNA TGTGCCAGCAGGGAGGACCGATATCAGCCCCAGCATTTT.

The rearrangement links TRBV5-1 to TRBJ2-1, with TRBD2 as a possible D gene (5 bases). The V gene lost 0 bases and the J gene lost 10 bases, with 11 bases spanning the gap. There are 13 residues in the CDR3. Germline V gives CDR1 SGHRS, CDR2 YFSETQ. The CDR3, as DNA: TGCGCCAGCAGCTTGGAGCCGGACTCGGAGCAGTTCTTC. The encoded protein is CASSLEPDSEQFF.

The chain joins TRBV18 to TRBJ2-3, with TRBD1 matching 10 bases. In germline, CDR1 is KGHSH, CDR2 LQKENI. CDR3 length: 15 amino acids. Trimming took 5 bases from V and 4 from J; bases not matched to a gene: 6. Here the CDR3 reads CASSFAGTGADTQYF. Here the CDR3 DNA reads TGTGCCAGCTCATTTGCCGGGACAGGGGCAGATACGCAGTATTTT. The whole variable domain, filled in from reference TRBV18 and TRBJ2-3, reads NAGVMQNPRHLVRRRGQEARLRCSPMKGHSHVYWYRQLPEEGLKFMVYLQKENIIDESGMPKERFSAEFPKEGPSILRIQQVVRGDSAAYFCASSFAGTGADTQYFGPGTRLTVL.

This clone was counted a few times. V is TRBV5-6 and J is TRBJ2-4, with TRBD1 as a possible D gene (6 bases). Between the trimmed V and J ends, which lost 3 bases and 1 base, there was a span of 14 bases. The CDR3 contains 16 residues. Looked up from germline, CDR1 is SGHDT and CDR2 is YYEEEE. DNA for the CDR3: TGTGCCAGCAGCTATACAGGGCAAAGGGCCAAAAACATTCAGTACTTC. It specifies CASSYTGQRAKNIQYF.

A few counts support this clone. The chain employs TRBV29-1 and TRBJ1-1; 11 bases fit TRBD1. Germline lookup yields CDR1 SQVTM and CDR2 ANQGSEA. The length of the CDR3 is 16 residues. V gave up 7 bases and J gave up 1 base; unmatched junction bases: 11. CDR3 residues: CSARTGGDLRNTEAFF. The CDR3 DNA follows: TGCAGCGCGAGGACAGGGGGCGATTTGAGGAACACTGAAGCTTTCTTT.

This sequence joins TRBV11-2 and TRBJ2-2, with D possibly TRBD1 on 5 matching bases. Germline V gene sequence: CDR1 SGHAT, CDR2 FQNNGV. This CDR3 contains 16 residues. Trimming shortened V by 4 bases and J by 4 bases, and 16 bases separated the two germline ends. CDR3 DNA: TGTGCCAGCAGCTCCGATTGGGGAAGGGGCACCGGGGAGCTGTTTTTT. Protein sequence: CASSSDWGRGTGELFF. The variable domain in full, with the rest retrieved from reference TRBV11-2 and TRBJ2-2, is EAGVAQSPRYKIIEKRQSVAFWCNPISGHATLYWYQQILGQGPKLLIQFQNNGVVDDSQLPKDRFSAERLKGVDSTLKIQPAKLEDSAVYLCASSSDWGRGTGELFFGEGSRLTVL.

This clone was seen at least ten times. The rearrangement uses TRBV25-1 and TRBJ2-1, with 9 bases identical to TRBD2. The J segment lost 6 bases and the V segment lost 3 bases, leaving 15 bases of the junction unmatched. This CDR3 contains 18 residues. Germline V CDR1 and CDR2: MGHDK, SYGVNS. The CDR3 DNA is TGTGCCAGCAGTGATTCTCAGCGGGGGGCCCTAAGAAGCAATGAGCAGTTCTTC. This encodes CASSDSQRGALRSNEQFF.

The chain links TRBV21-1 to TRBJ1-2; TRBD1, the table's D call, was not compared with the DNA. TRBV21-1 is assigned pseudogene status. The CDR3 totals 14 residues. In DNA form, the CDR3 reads TGTGCCAGCAGCCCGAAGACAGGGCCCTATGGCTACACCTTC. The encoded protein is CASSPKTGPYGYTF.

The CDR3 coding sequence is TGTGCCAGCAGTTTATCGGGGGCTTTTGGAAACACCATATATTTT. Translation: CASSLSGAFGNTIYF. This rearrangement joins TRBV27 to TRBJ1-3, with D possibly TRBD1 on 6 matching bases. CDR3 size: 15 residues. Trimming removed 0 bases at V and 3 bases at J, with 9 bases between. Germline V lookup: CDR1 MNHEY, CDR2 SMNVEV (reference sequence).

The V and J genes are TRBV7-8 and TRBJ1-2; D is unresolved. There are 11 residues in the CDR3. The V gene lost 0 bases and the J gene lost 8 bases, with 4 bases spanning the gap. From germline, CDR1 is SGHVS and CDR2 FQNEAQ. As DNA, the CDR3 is TGTGCCAGCAGCTTAGCGGAGGGCTACACCTTC. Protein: CASSLAEGYTF.

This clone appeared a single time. The CDR3 here is CASSPVRSGANVLTF. CDR3 DNA sequence: TGTGCCAGCAGTCCCGTTCGCTCTGGGGCCAACGTCCTGACTTTC. The J gene is TRBJ2-6, the V gene TRBV6-1; D not certain. The CDR3 runs 15 residues. Trimming took off 5 bases at V and 0 bases at J, with 8 bases between the two ends. Germline CDR1 MNHNS, CDR2 SASEGT.

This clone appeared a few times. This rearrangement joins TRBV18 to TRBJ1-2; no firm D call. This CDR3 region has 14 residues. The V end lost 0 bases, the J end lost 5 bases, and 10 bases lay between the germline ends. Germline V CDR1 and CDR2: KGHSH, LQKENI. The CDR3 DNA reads TGTGCCAGCTCACCACCTTCAGCGTCGTATGGCTACACCTTC. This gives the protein CASSPPSASYGYTF.

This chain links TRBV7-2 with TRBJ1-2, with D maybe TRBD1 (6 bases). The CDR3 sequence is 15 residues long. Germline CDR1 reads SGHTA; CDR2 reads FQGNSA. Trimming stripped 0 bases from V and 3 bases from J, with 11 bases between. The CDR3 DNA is TGTGCCAGCAGCTTAGCTAGACAGGCCCACTATGGCTACACCTTC. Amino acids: CASSLARQAHYGYTF.

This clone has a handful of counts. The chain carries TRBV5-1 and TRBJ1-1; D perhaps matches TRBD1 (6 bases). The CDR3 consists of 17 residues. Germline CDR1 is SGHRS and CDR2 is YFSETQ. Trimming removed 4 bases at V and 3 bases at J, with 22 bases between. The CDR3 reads CASSSTSAGQGHTEAFF. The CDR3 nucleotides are TGCGCCAGCAGCAGCACCTCCGCAGGGCAGGGGCACACTGAAGCTTTCTTT. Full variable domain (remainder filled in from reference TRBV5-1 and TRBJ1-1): KAGVTQTPRYLIKTRGQQVTLSCSPISGHRSVSWYQQTPGQGLQFLFEYFSETQRNKGNFPGRFSGRQFSNSRSEMNVSTLELGDSALYLCASSSTSAGQGHTEAFFGQGTRLTVV.

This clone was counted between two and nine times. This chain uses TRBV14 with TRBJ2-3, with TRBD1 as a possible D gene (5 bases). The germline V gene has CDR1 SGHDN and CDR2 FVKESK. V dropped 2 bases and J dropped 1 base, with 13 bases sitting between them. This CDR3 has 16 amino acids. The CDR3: CASSQPQGSRTDTQYF. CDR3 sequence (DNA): TGTGCCAGCAGCCAACCCCAGGGATCCCGCACAGATACGCAGTATTTT.

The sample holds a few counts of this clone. The CDR3 bases are TGTGCCAGCAGCTTAGATTTGGCAGGAAGAAGAACCTTC. This translates into CASSLDLAGRRTF. This chain uses TRBV7-2 with TRBJ1-2; D ambiguous. Trimming took 1 base from V and 14 from J, leaving 17 bases between them. CDR1 SGHTA and CDR2 FQGNSA come from the germline V gene. The length of the CDR3 is 13 residues. The variable domain in full, with the rest retrieved from reference TRBV7-2 and TRBJ1-2, is GAGVSQSPSNKVTEKGKDVELRCDPISGHTALYWYRQSLGQGLEFLIYFQGNSAPDKSGLPSDRFSAERTGGSVSTLTIQRTQQEDSAVYLCASSLDLAGRRTFGSGTRLTVV.

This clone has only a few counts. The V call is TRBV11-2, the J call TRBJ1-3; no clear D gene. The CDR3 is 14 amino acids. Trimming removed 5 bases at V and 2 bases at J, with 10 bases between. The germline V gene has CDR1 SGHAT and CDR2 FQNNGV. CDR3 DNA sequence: TGTGCCAGCAGCCCGGGGAGAGCTGGAAACACCATATATTTT. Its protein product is CASSPGRAGNTIYF.

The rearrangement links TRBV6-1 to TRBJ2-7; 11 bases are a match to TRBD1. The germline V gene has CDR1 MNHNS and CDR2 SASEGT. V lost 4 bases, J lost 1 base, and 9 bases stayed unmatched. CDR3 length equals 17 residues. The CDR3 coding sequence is TGTGCCAGCAGTGCTTTACCGGGACAGGGGGTATCCTACGAGCAGTACTTC. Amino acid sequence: CASSALPGQGVSYEQYF.

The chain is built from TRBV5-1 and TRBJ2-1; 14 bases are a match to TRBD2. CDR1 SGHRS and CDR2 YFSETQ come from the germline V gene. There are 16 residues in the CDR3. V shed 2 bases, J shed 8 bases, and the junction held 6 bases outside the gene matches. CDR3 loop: CASSFGGTSGGHEQFF. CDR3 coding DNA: TGCGCCAGCAGCTTTGGCGGGACTAGCGGGGGACATGAGCAGTTCTTC.

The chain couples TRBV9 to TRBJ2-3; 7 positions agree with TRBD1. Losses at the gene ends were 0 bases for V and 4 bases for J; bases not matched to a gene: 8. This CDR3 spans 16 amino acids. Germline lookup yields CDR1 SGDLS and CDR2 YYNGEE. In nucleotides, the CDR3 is TGTGCCAGCAGCGTAGTAGGCCAGGGGGTGGCAGATACGCAGTATTTT. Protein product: CASSVVGQGVADTQYF.

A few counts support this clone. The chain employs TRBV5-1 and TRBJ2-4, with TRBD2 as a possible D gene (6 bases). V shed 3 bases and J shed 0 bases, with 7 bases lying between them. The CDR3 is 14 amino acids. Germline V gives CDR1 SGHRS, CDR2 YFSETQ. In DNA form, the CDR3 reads TGCGCCAGCAGCTCGGGAGAAGCCAAAAACATTCAGTACTTC. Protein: CASSSGEAKNIQYF.

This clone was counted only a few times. The CDR3 is CASSSGGEAFF. The CDR3 DNA reads as TGTGCCAGCAGCTCAGGGGGCGAAGCTTTCTTT. The chain carries TRBV5-4 and TRBJ1-1; 8 nucleotides match TRBD1. The CDR3 runs to 11 residues. Germline V gene lookup returns CDR1 SGHNT and CDR2 YYREEE (reference sequence). J was trimmed by 8 bases and V by 3 bases; bases with no gene match: 0.

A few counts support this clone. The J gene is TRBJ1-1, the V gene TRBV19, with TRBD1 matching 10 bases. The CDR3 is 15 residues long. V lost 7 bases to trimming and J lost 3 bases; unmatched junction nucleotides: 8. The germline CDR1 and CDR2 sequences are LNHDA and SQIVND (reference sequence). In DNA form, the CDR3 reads TGTGCCAGTAACAGGCGGGGACAGGGGCACACTGAAGCTTTCTTT. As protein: CASNRRGQGHTEAFF.

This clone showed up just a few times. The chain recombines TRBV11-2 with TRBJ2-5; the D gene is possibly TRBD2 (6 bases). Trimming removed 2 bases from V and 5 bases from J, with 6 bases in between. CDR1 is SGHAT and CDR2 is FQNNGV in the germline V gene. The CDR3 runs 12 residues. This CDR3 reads CASSLREETQYF. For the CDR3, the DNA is TGTGCCAGCAGCTTACGGGAGGAGACCCAGTACTTC.

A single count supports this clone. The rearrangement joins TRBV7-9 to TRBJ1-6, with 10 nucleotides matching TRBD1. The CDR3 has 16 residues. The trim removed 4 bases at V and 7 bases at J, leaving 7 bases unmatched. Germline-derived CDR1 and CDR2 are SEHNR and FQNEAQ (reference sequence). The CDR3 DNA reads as TGTGCCAGCAGCTACCGGACAGGGGGAGCGAATTCACCCCTCCACTTT. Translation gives CASSYRTGGANSPLHF.

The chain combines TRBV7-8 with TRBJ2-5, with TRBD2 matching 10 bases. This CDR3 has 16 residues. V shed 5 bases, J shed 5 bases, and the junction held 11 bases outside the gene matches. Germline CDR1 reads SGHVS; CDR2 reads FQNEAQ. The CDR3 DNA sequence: TGTGCCAGCAGCCCGGGAAGCGGGGGGGAGTTGGAGACCCAGTACTTC. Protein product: CASSPGSGGELETQYF.

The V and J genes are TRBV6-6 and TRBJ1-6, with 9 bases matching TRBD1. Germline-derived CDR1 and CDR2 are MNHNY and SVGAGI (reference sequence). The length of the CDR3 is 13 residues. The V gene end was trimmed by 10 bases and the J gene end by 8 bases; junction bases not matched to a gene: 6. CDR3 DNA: TGTGCCACCCGGGACAGGGATGATTCACCCCTCCACTTT. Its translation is CATRDRDDSPLHF.

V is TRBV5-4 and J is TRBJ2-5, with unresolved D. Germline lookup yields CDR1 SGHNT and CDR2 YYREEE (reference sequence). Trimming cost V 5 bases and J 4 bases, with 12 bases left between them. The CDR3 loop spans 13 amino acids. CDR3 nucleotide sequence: TGTGCCAGCAGTCCCCCAAGCTCAGAGACCCAGTACTTC. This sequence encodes CASSPPSSETQYF. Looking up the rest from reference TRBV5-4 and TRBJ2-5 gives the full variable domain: ETGVTQSPTHLIKTRGQQVTLRCSSQSGHNTVSWYQQALGQGPQFIFQYYREEENGRGNFPPRFSGLQFPNYSSELNVNALELDDSALYLCASSPPSSETQYFGPGTRLLVL.

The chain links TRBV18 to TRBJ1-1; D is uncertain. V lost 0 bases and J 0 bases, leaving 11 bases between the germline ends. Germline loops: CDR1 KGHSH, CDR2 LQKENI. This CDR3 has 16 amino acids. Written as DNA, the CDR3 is TGTGCCAGCTCACCACCGTCTACGGGGATGAACACTGAAGCTTTCTTT. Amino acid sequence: CASSPPSTGMNTEAFF.

The CDR3 protein is CASSSGTGWNQPQHF. The CDR3 region has the DNA TGCGCCAGCAGCTCCGGGACAGGTTGGAATCAGCCCCAGCATTTT. The chain links TRBV5-1 to TRBJ1-5; TRBD1 agrees at 8 bases. The CDR3 is 15 residues long. Trimming at V came to 3 bases and at J to 4 bases, leaving 6 bases not matched to a gene. Per the germline V gene, CDR1 is SGHRS and CDR2 is YFSETQ.

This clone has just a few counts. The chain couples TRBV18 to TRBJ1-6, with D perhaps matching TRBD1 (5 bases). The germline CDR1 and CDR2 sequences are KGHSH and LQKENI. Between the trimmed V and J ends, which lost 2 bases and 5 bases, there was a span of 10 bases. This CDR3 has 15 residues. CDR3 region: CASSPTQGHNSPLHF. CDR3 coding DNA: TGTGCCAGCTCACCAACCCAGGGCCATAATTCACCCCTCCACTTT.

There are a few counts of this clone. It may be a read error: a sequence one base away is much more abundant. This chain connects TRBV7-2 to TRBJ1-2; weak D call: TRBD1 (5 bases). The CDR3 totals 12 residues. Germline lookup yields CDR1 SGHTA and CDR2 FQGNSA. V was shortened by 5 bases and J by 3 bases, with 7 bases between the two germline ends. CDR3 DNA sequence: TGTGCCAGCAGCCCAGGGTACTATGGCTACACCTTC. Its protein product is CASSPGYYGYTF.